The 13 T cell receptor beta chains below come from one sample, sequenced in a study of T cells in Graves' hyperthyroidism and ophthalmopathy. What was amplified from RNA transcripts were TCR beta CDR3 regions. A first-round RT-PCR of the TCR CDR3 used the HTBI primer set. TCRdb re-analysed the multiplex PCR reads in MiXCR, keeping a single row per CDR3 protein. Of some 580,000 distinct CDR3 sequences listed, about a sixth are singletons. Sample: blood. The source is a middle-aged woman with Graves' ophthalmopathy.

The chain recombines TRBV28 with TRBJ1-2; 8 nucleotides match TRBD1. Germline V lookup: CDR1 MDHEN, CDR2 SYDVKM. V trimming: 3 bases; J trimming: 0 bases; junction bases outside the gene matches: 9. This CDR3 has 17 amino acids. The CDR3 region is CASSFLQGQASNYGYTF. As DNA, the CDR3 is TGTGCCAGCAGTTTCCTTCAGGGACAGGCCTCTAACTATGGCTACACCTTC.

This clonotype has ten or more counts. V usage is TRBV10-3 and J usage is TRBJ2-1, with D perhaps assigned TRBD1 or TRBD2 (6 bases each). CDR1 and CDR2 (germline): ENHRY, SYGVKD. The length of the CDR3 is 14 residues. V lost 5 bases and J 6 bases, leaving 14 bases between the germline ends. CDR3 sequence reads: CAISLGGGSNEQFF. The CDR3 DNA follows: TGTGCCATCAGTTTAGGAGGGGGGTCCAATGAGCAGTTCTTC.

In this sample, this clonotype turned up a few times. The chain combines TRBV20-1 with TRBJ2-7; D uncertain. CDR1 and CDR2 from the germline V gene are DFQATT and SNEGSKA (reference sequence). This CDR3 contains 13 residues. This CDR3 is CSLGARTSYEQYF. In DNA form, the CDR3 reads TGCAGCTTGGGTGCTCGTACCTCCTACGAGCAGTACTTC.

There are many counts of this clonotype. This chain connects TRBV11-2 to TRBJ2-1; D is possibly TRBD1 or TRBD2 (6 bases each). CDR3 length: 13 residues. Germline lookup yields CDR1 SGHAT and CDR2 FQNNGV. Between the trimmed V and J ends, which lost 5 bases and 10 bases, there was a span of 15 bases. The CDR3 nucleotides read TGTGCCAGCAGCGCAGTGGGGGCGGGGGAGCAGTTCTTC. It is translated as CASSAVGAGEQFF.

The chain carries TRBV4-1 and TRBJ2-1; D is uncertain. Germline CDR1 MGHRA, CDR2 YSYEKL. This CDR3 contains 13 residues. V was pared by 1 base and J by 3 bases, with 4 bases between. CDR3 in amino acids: CASSQALYNEQFF. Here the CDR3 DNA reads TGCGCCAGCAGCCAAGCACTCTACAATGAGCAGTTCTTC.

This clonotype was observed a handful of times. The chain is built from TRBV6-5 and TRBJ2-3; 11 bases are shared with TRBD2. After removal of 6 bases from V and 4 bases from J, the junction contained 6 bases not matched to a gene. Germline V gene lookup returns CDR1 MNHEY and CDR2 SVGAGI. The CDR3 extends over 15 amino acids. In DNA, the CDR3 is TGTGCCAGCAGATATAGCGGGAGGGGGTCAGATACGCAGTATTTT. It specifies CASRYSGRGSDTQYF.

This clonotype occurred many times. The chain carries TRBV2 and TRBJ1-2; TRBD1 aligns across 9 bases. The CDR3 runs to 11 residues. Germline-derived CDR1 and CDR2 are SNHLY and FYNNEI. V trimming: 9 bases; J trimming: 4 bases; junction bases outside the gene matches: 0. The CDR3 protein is CARTGGYGYTF. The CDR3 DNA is TGTGCCAGGACAGGGGGCTATGGCTACACCTTC.

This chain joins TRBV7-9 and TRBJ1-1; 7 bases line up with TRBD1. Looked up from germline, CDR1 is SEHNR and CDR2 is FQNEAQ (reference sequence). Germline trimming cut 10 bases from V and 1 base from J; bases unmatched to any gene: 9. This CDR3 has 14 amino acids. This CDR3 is CAIRHGTANTEAFF. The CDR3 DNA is TGTGCCATCAGGCACGGGACAGCGAACACTGAAGCTTTCTTT.

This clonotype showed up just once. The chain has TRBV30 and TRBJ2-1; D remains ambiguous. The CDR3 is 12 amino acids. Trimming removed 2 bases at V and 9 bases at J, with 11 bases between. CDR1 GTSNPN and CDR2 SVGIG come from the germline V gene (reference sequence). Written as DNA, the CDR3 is TGTGCCTGGAGTAAGGGAACGGGTGAGCAGTTCTTC. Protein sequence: CAWSKGTGEQFF. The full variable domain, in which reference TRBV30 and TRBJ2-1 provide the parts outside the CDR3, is SQTIHQWPATLVQPVGSPLSLECTVEGTSNPNLYWYRQAAGRGLQLLFYSVGIGQISSEVPQNLSASRPQDRQFILSSKKLLLSDSGFYLCAWSKGTGEQFFGPGTRLTVL.

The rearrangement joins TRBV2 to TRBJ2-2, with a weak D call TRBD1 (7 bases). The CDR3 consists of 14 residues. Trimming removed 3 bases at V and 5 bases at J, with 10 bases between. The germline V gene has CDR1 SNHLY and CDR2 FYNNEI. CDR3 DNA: TGTGCCAGCAGTGAGCAGGGGGGTACCGGGGAGCTGTTTTTT. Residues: CASSEQGGTGELFF.

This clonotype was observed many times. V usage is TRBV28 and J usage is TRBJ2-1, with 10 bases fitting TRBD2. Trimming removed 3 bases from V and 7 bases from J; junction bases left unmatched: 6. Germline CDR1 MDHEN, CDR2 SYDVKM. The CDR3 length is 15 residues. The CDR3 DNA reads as TGTGCCAGCAGTTTGTCTAGCGGGAGCAGGAATGAGCAGTTCTTC. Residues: CASSLSSGSRNEQFF.

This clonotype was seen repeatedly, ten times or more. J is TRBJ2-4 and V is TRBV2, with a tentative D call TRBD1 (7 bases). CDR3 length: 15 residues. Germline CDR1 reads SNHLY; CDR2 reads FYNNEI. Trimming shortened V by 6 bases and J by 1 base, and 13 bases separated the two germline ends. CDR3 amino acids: CASRTEGAAKNIQYF. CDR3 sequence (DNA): TGTGCCAGCAGAACGGAGGGGGCGGCCAAAAACATTCAGTACTTC.

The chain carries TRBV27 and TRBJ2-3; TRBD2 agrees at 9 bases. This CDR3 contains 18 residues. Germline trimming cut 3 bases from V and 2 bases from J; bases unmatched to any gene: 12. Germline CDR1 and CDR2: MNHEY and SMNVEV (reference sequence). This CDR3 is CASSFSRRGGLTTDTQYF. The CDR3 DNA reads TGTGCCAGCAGTTTTTCCAGGCGGGGGGGACTAACCACAGATACGCAGTATTTT.